The clone carrying this TCR beta chain was seen just once. The method was immunoSEQ multiplex PCR; TCRdb's version includes in-frame clones alone and lacks a portion of them. Counted here are 75,000 to 100,000 clones, around 87% occurring once; the ten biggest clones make up over 15%. This sample stems from a study of blood T cell repertoires in COVID-19. The sequenced sample was peripheral blood. The receptor's source is a human donor in a cohort sampled during active COVID-19.

The CDR3 sequence: CASSVRGYNYGYTF. In DNA form, the CDR3 reads TGTGCCAGCAGCGTCAGGGGCTATAACTATGGCTACACCTTC. The chain has TRBV27 and TRBJ1-2, with D maybe TRBD1 (6 bases). Germline V lookup: CDR1 MNHEY, CDR2 SMNVEV (reference sequence). This CDR3 has 14 residues. Trimming removed 6 bases at V and 1 base at J, with 12 bases between.